At least ten counts were recorded for the clone carrying this T cell receptor beta chain. Its antigen is undetermined. The trim removed 8 bases at V and 2 bases at J, leaving 9 bases unmatched. This CDR3 is 14 amino acids long. Germline lookup yields CDR1 SGHTA and CDR2 FQGNSA. The data originate from a study of T cells after yellow fever vaccination. Study in general: Fractions of limited cellularity were prepared by means of SMART-Seq v4 Ultra Low Input.

Findings and limits, study-wide: Peak timing came faster in the weaker secondary response, day 5 versus 15.

A 5'RACE template-switching step, the method used to make TCR cDNA, added a universal primer site and UMIs. TCRdb fed the 5' RACE reads into MiXCR, producing one record per CDR3 protein. This sample has 100,000 to 150,000 distinct CDR3 sequences, with more than 6.5% found just once. The chain carries TRBV7-2 and TRBJ2-7, with 7 bases aligning to TRBD1. This TCR was recovered from a young man who received the YFV17D yellow fever vaccine. The sequencing here drew on CD4+ T cells sorted from PBMCs, taken roughly 10 days after the first yellow fever vaccination. In DNA, the CDR3 is TGTGCCAGCTCTAGAACCGGGACAGCCTACGAGCAGTACTTC. It codes for CASSRTGTAYEQYF.